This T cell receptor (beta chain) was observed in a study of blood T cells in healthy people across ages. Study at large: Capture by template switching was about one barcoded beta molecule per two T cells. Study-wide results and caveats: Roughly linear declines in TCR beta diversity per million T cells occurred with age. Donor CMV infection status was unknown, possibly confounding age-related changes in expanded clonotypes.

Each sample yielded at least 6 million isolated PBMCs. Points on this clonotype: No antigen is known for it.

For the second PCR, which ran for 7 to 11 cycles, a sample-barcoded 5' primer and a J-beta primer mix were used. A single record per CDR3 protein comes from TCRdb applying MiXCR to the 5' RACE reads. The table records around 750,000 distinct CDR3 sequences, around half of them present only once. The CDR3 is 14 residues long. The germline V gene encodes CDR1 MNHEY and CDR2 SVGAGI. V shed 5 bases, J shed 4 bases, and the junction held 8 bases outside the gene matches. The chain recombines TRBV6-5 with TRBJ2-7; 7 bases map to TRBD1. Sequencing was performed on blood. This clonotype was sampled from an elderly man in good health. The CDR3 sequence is CASSQPGTAYEQYF. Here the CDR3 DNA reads TGTGCCAGCAGTCAACCCGGGACAGCTTACGAGCAGTACTTC.